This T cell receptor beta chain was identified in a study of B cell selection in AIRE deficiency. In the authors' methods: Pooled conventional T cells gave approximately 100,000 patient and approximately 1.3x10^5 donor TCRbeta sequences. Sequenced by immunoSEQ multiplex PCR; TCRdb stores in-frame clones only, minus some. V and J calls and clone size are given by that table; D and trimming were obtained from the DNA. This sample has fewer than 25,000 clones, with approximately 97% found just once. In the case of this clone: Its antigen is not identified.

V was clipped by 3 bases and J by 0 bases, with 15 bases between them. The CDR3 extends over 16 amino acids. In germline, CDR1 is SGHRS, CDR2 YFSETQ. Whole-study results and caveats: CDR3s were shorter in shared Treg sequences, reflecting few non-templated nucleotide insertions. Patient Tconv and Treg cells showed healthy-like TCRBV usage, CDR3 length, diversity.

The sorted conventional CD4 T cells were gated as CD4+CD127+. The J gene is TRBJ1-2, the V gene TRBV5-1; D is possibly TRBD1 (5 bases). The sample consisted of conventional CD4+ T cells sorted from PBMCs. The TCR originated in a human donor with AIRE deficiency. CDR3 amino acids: CASSSGTASANYGYTF. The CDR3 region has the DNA TGCGCCAGCAGCTCTGGGACGGCTTCAGCTAACTATGGCTACACCTTC.